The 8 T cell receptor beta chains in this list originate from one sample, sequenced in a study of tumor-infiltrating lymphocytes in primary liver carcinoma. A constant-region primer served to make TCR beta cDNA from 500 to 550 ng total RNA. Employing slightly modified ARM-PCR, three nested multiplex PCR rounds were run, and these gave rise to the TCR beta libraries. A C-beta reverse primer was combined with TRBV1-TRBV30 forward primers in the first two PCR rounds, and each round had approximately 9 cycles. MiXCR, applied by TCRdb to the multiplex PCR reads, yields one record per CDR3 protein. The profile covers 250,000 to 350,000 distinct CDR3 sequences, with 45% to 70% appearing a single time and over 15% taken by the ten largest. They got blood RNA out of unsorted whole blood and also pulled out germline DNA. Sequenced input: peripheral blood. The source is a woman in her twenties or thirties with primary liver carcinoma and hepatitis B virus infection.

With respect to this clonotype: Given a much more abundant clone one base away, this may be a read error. DNA of the CDR3: TGCAGCGTTATAAACCAGGACAACACCGGGGAGCTGTTTTTT. This encodes CSVINQDNTGELFF. This chain connects TRBV29-1 to TRBJ2-2, with D unresolved. The CDR3 contains 14 residues. CDR1 is SQVTM and CDR2 is ANQGSEA in the germline V gene. Trimming took off 5 bases at V and 2 bases at J, with 12 bases between the two ends.

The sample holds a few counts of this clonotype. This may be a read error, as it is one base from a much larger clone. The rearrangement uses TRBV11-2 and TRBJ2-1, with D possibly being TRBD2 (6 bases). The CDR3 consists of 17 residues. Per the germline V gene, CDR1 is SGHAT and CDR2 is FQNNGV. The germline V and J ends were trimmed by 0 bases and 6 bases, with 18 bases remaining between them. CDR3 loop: CASSLDSRLVSGNEQFF. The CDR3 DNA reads TGTGCCAGCAGCTTAGATTCGAGACTAGTATCGGGCAATGAGCAGTTCTTC.

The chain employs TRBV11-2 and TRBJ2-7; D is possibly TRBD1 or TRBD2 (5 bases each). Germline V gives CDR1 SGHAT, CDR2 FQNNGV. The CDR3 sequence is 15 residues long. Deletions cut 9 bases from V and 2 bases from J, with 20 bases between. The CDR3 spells CASSNRPGRAYEQYF. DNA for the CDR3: TGTGCCAGTAGCAATCGTCCGGGACGCGCCTACGAGCAGTACTTC. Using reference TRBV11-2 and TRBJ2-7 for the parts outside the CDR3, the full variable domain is EAGVAQSPRYKIIEKRQSVAFWCNPISGHATLYWYQQILGQGPKLLIQFQNNGVVDDSQLPKDRFSAERLKGVDSTLKIQPAKLEDSAVYLCASSNRPGRAYEQYFGPGTRLTVT.

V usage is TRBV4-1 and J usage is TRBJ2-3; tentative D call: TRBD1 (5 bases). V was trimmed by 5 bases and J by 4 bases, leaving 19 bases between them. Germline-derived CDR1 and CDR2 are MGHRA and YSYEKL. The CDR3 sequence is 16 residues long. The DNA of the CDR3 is TGCGCCAGCAGCAAATCCGAATGGGGCACGGCAGATACGCAGTATTTT. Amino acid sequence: CASSKSEWGTADTQYF.

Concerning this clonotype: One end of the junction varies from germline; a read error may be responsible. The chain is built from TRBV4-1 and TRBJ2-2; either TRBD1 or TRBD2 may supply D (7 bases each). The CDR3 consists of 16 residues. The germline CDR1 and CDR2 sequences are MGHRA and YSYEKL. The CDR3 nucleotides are TGCGCCAACAGCCAGTCGACAGGGAGGGGCACCGGGGAGCTGTTTTTT. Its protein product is CANSQSTGRGTGELFF.

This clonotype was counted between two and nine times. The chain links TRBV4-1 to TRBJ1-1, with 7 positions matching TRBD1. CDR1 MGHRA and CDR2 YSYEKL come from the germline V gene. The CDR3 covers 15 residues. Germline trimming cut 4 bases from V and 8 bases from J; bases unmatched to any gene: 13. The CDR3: CASSLLPPRDSEAFF. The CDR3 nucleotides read TGCGCCAGCAGCCTCCTCCCCCCCCGGGACAGCGAAGCTTTCTTT.

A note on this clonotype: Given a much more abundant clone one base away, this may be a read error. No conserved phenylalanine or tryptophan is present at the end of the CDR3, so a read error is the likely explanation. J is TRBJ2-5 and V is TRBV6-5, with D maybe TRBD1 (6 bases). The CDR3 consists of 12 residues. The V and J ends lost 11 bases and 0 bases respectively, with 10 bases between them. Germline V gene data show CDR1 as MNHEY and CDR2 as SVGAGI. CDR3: CASQGNQETQYY. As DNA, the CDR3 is TGTGCCTCACAGGGCAACCAAGAGACCCAGTACTAC.

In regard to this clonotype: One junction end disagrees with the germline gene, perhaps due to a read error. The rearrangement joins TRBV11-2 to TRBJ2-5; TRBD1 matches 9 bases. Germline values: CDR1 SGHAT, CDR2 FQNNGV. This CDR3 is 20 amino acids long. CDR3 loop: CASSLAMDRGRLEYQETRYF. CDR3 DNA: TGTGCCAGCAGCTTAGCTATGGACAGGGGTCGTCTGGAGTATCAAGAGACCCGGTACTTC.